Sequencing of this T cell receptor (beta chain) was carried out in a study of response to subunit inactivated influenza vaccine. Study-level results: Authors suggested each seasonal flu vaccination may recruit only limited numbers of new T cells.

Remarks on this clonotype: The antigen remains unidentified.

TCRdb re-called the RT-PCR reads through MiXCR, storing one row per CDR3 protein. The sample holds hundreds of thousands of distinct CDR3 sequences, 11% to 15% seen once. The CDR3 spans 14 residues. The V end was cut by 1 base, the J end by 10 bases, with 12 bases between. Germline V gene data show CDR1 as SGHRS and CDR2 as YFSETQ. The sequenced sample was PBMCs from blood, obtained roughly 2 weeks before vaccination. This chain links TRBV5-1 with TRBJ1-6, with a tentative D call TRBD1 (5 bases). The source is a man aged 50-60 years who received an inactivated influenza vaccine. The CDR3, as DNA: TGCGCCAGCAGCTTGATTCAGGGTCTCTCACCCCTCCACTTT. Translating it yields CASSLIQGLSPLHF.